The 18 T cell receptor beta chains given below trace back to one sample, sequenced in a study of blood T cell repertoires in COVID-19. The table came from immunoSEQ multiplex PCR; TCRdb's copy has only in-frame clones and leaves some out. The sample carries approximately 80,000 clones, about nine tenths recorded once. Specimen: peripheral blood. The receptors come from a human donor in a cohort sampled during active COVID-19.

The chain joins TRBV5-1 to TRBJ1-5, with 7 bases that match TRBD1. Germline assignment: CDR1 SGHRS and CDR2 YFSETQ. J lost 5 bases, V lost 0 bases, and 2 bases had no gene match. The CDR3 runs to 14 residues. The CDR3 spells CASSLGDRHQPQHF. The CDR3 DNA sequence: TGCGCCAGCAGCTTGGGGGACAGACATCAGCCCCAGCATTTT.

This sequence joins TRBV15 and TRBJ2-6; TRBD1 matches at 8 bases. Looked up from germline, CDR1 is LNHNV and CDR2 is YYDKDF (reference sequence). V was pared by 1 base and J by 2 bases, with 7 bases of the junction left unmatched. The CDR3 is made up of 18 amino acids. CDR3: CATSRVQGASPGANVLTF. CDR3 coding DNA: TGTGCCACCAGCAGAGTCCAGGGGGCGAGTCCTGGGGCCAACGTCCTGACTTTC.

This clone was seen a handful of times. The chain links TRBV6-4 to TRBJ2-5; 10 bases match TRBD2. The CDR3 runs to 16 residues. Trimming at V came to 0 bases and at J to 4 bases, leaving 5 bases not matched to a gene. Per the germline V gene, CDR1 is MRHNA and CDR2 is SNTAGT. The DNA for the CDR3 is TGTGCCAGCAGTGACTCGACCAGCGGGGGGGCAGAGACCCAGTACTTC. Translating gives CASSDSTSGGAETQYF.

The genes are TRBV11-3 and TRBJ1-1, with 7 positions matching TRBD1. The V gene end was trimmed by 5 bases and the J gene end by 5 bases; junction bases not matched to a gene: 5. Looked up from germline, CDR1 is SGHNT and CDR2 is YENEEA. This CDR3 comprises 13 residues. CDR3: CASSPTGNTEAFF. The DNA for the CDR3 is TGTGCCAGCAGCCCGACAGGGAATACTGAAGCTTTCTTT.

The chain has TRBV11-2 and TRBJ2-1, with D perhaps matching TRBD2 (5 bases). V was cut by 8 bases and J by 4 bases, with 18 bases left in between. This CDR3 contains 15 residues. Per the germline V gene, CDR1 is SGHAT and CDR2 is FQNNGV. CDR3 amino acids: CASGKRGVRYNEQFF. The CDR3, as DNA: TGTGCCAGCGGCAAACGGGGAGTAAGGTACAATGAGCAGTTCTTC.

The V call is TRBV29-1, the J call TRBJ2-7, with 8 bases that match TRBD1. Germline-derived CDR1 and CDR2 are SQVTM and ANQGSEA. V was clipped by 6 bases and J by 0 bases; unmatched bases: 7. CDR3 length equals 14 residues. The CDR3: CSVADRGDSYEQYF. As DNA, the CDR3 is TGCAGCGTCGCTGACAGGGGAGACTCCTACGAGCAGTACTTC.

This rearrangement joins TRBV4-1 to TRBJ1-5, with D perhaps TRBD1 (6 bases). V lost 0 bases, J lost 6 bases, and 15 bases lay in between. This CDR3 spans 16 amino acids. CDR1 and CDR2 from the germline V gene are MGHRA and YSYEKL. As DNA, the CDR3 is TGCGCCAGCAGCCAAGATCCCGGACAGCCCGGTCAGCCCCAGCATTTT. It is translated as CASSQDPGQPGQPQHF.

The J gene is TRBJ1-1, the V gene TRBV6-6; no definite D call. CDR3 length equals 13 residues. The germline V gene encodes CDR1 MNHNY and CDR2 SVGAGI (reference sequence). The V end lost 2 bases, the J end lost 3 bases, and 7 bases lay between the germline ends. The CDR3 region has the DNA TGTGCCAGCAGTTACGGCCTGGACACTGAAGCTTTCTTT. The encoded protein is CASSYGLDTEAFF.

The chain recombines TRBV27 with TRBJ2-3; 8 bases line up with TRBD1. The ends lost 5 bases at V and 10 bases at J; junction bases unmatched: 2. Looked up from germline, CDR1 is MNHEY and CDR2 is SMNVEV (reference sequence). There are 11 residues in the CDR3. As DNA, the CDR3 is TGTGCCAGCAGTCAGACAGGGGCGCAGTATTTT. Its translation: CASSQTGAQYF.

The chain links TRBV5-1 to TRBJ2-3; TRBD2 agrees at 11 bases. This CDR3 spans 16 amino acids. With V trimmed by 4 bases and J by 1 base, 5 bases remained unmatched. Germline CDR1 and CDR2: SGHRS and YFSETQ. The CDR3 loop reads CASSLETSGGTDTQYF. The CDR3 DNA is TGCGCCAGCAGCCTTGAGACTAGCGGGGGCACAGATACGCAGTATTTT.

The sample holds one count of this clone. The rearrangement joins TRBV9 to TRBJ1-5; D unclear. The germline V gene encodes CDR1 SGDLS and CDR2 YYNGEE. V shed 8 bases and J shed 0 bases, with 15 bases lying between them. This CDR3 is 15 amino acids long. The CDR3 DNA reads TGTGCCAGTACCAAGACGGGTGATAGCAATCAGCCCCAGCATTTT. Residues: CASTKTGDSNQPQHF. The whole variable domain, filled in from reference TRBV9 and TRBJ1-5, reads DSGVTQTPKHLITATGQRVTLRCSPRSGDLSVYWYQQSLDQGLQFLIQYYNGEERAKGNILERFSAQQFPDLHSELNLSSLELGDSALYFCASTKTGDSNQPQHFGDGTRLSIL.

V and J are TRBV30 and TRBJ1-4; possible D gene TRBD1, 6 bases. CDR3 length equals 13 residues. Trimming left V 2 bases short and J 7 bases short, with 11 bases between. Per the germline V gene, CDR1 is GTSNPN and CDR2 is SVGIG (reference sequence). The DNA for the CDR3 is TGTGCCTGGAGTCGGGGGGCTGGTGAAAAACTGTTTTTT. Amino acids: CAWSRGAGEKLFF.

In DNA form, the CDR3 reads TGTGCCTGGAGCCAGGGAAGGGAAAAACTGTTTTTT. It is translated as CAWSQGREKLFF. The gene calls are TRBV30 and TRBJ1-4, with D perhaps TRBD1 (5 bases). The CDR3 runs to 12 residues. Germline V gives CDR1 GTSNPN, CDR2 SVGIG (reference sequence). Trimming cost V 3 bases and J 8 bases, with 10 bases left between them.

In this sample, this clone turned up many times. CDR3 DNA sequence: TGTGCCAGCAGTGACCGAGACCTCTCTAGCGTAGATACGCAGTATTTT. Translating it yields CASSDRDLSSVDTQYF. The chain carries TRBV2 and TRBJ2-3, with a weak D call TRBD2 (6 bases). Germline CDR1 is SNHLY and CDR2 is FYNNEI. This CDR3 has 16 amino acids. V was clipped by 3 bases and J by 5 bases, with 18 bases between them. The full variable domain, in which reference TRBV2 and TRBJ2-3 provide the parts outside the CDR3, is EPEVTQTPSHQVTQMGQEVILRCVPISNHLYFYWYRQILGQKVEFLVSFYNNEISEKSEIFDDQFSVERPDGSNFTLKIRSTKLEDSAMYFCASSDRDLSSVDTQYFGPGTRLTVL.

This clone came up a few times. The V and J genes are TRBV6-1 and TRBJ2-7, with a weak D call TRBD2 (6 bases). Trimming took off 3 bases at V and 6 bases at J, with 12 bases between the two ends. This CDR3 comprises 13 residues. Germline loops: CDR1 MNHNS, CDR2 SASEGT. For the CDR3, the DNA is TGTGCCAGCAGTGATGGTAGCGGCCTCGAGCAGTACTTC. This codes for CASSDGSGLEQYF.

The chain employs TRBV12-3 or TRBV12-4 and TRBJ1-5; D possibly corresponds to TRBD1 (6 bases). The V gene lost 1 base and the J gene lost 7 bases, with 8 bases spanning the gap. The CDR3 has 13 amino acids. This chain's CDR3 is CASSLEGEQPQHF. In DNA, the CDR3 is TGTGCCAGCAGTTTAGAGGGGGAGCAGCCCCAGCATTTT.

This rearrangement joins TRBV6-4 to TRBJ2-1, with 9 bases identical to TRBD2. The CDR3 has 16 amino acids. J was trimmed by 2 bases and V by 3 bases; bases with no gene match: 5. Germline V lookup: CDR1 MRHNA, CDR2 SNTAGT. DNA of the CDR3: TGTGCCAGCAGTGAGGTACTAGCGGGTGCCTACAATGAGCAGTTCTTC. Protein product: CASSEVLAGAYNEQFF.

The chain combines TRBV4-2 with TRBJ1-6; D not resolved. The CDR3 runs 17 residues. Germline-derived CDR1 and CDR2 are LGHNA and YNFKEQ. Trimming shortened V by 0 bases and J by 4 bases, and 13 bases separated the two germline ends. CDR3 nucleotides: TGTGCCAGCAGCCAAGAGGCTTTAGGAGAGTATAATTCACCCCTCCACTTT. This encodes CASSQEALGEYNSPLHF.